The next 3 T cell receptor beta chains were all read from a single sample in a study of shared clonotypes between healthy human individuals. Data came from immunoSEQ multiplex PCR; TCRdb stores just in-frame clones and leaves some out. This table has 550,000 to 850,000 clones, around 77% appearing once. Sequencing was carried out using memory CD4+ T cells sorted from blood. Regarding subset: CD45RA-negative fraction. All receptors derive from a woman aged 30 to 39 in good health.

The rearrangement links TRBV2 to TRBJ1-5; D gene unclear. Trimming cost V 7 bases and J 0 bases, with 13 bases left between them. The CDR3 has 15 residues. Germline CDR1 SNHLY, CDR2 FYNNEI. CDR3 DNA: TGTGCCAGCACCGAGGGAGGAGATAGCAATCAGCCCCAGCATTTT. It specifies CASTEGGDSNQPQHF.

The chain has TRBV11-2 and TRBJ2-1, with 8 bases identical to TRBD2. The CDR3 spans 15 residues. In germline, CDR1 is SGHAT, CDR2 FQNNGV. Trimming removed 5 bases from V and 9 bases from J; junction bases left unmatched: 12. CDR3 in amino acids: CASSPQGLGWGEQFF. DNA of the CDR3: TGTGCCAGCAGCCCTCAGGGACTAGGGTGGGGTGAGCAGTTCTTC.

The chain uses TRBV21-1 and TRBJ2-7; the DNA was not used to check the table's D call, TRBD2. TRBV21-1 represents a pseudogene. This CDR3 is 14 amino acids long. The CDR3, as DNA: TGTGCCAGCAGCAAATGCGGGAGGGTCCACGAGCAGTACTTC. It translates to CASSKCGRVHEQYF.